What follows are 24 T cell receptor beta chains derived from one specimen sequenced in a study of post-analysis software for immune sequencing data. Broader study findings: Roughly 5 TRBV segments (TRBV5-6, TRBV5-1 and TRBV20-1 among them) occurred more frequently in patients than in controls.

Their recognized antigens are unknown. Every TCR beta cDNA library bore unique molecular identifiers. Via MiXCR, TCRdb re-called the PCR reads, giving one row per CDR3 protein. The profile shows about 820,000 distinct CDR3 sequences, 53% of them singletons. Sample: blood. All receptors come from a girl aged 10 to 17 with multiple sclerosis.

The chain couples TRBV4-1 to TRBJ2-1, with D maybe TRBD1 (6 bases). The CDR3 length is 17 residues. V lost 1 base to trimming and J lost 7 bases, with 20 bases between them. The germline CDR1 and CDR2 sequences are MGHRA and YSYEKL. The CDR3 protein is CASSQGGGLRGSNEQFF. The CDR3 DNA reads TGCGCCAGCAGCCAAGGTGGGGGTCTGAGGGGGTCGAATGAGCAGTTCTTC.

The J gene is TRBJ2-1, the V gene TRBV10-3; 8 bases are shared with TRBD2. Germline CDR1 and CDR2: ENHRY and SYGVKD. V dropped 8 bases and J dropped 0; count of bases not matched to a gene: 9. The CDR3 spans 16 residues. The DNA of the CDR3 is TGTGCCATCGCGAGCGGGGGTAAGAGCTCCTACAATGAGCAGTTCTTC. Encoded protein: CAIASGGKSSYNEQFF.

V and J are TRBV4-1 and TRBJ1-2; TRBD1 is a possible D gene (5 bases). The V and J ends lost 8 bases and 0 bases respectively, with 10 bases between them. This CDR3 is built from 13 residues. Germline V gene sequence: CDR1 MGHRA, CDR2 YSYEKL. This chain's CDR3 is CASGAQANYGYTF. As DNA, the CDR3 is TGCGCCAGCGGGGCTCAAGCTAACTATGGCTACACCTTC.

This chain links TRBV20-1 with TRBJ2-5; D gene uncertain. The germline V gene encodes CDR1 DFQATT and CDR2 SNEGSKA (reference sequence). This CDR3 has 15 residues. Trimming left V 4 bases short and J 0 bases short, with 15 bases between. The CDR3 sequence: CSATAVARYQETQYF. DNA for the CDR3: TGCAGTGCTACCGCGGTGGCCAGGTACCAAGAGACCCAGTACTTC.

The gene calls are TRBV12-3 or TRBV12-4 and TRBJ2-1; TRBD1 is a possible D gene (6 bases). CDR3 length: 14 amino acids. With 8 bases removed from V and 1 base from J, the gap between germline ends came to 12 bases. The CDR3 loop is CASLLRGSYNEQFF. The DNA for the CDR3 is TGTGCCAGCCTCCTGAGGGGGTCCTACAATGAGCAGTTCTTC.

The chain has TRBV15 and TRBJ1-2; the match to TRBD1 covers 8 bases. The CDR3 contains 15 residues. J was trimmed by 8 bases and V by 4 bases; bases with no gene match: 12. Germline CDR1 is LNHNV and CDR2 is YYDKDF (reference sequence). CDR3 coding DNA: TGTGCCACCAGCATTAAGGACAGGGCGCAACAAGGCTACACCTTC. Translation gives CATSIKDRAQQGYTF.

The rearrangement joins TRBV12-3 or TRBV12-4 to TRBJ2-1; the match to TRBD1 covers 9 bases. V was clipped by 7 bases and J by 3 bases; unmatched bases: 4. The CDR3 contains 14 residues. The CDR3 region has the DNA TGTGCCAGCAACCCGGGACAGGGCTACAATGAGCAGTTCTTC. It is translated as CASNPGQGYNEQFF.

V and J are TRBV29-1 and TRBJ2-1, with 15 bases aligning to TRBD2. Germline V lookup: CDR1 SQVTM, CDR2 ANQGSEA. The CDR3 length is 19 residues. The V gene end was trimmed by 4 bases and the J gene end by 7 bases; junction bases not matched to a gene: 17. Here the CDR3 reads CSVGSRVYGTSGRKNEQFF. The CDR3 nucleotides read TGCAGCGTTGGGAGTCGTGTTTACGGGACTAGCGGGAGGAAAAATGAGCAGTTCTTC.

The rearrangement links TRBV15 to TRBJ2-1; 9 bases match TRBD2. The length of the CDR3 is 17 residues. Looked up from germline, CDR1 is LNHNV and CDR2 is YYDKDF (reference sequence). With V trimmed by 2 bases and J by 0 bases, 5 bases remained unmatched. CDR3 amino acids: CATSRRGLAFSYNEQFF. CDR3 bases: TGTGCCACCAGCAGACGGGGACTAGCTTTCTCCTACAATGAGCAGTTCTTC.

The chain recombines TRBV29-1 with TRBJ2-7; D is unresolved. This CDR3 has 12 residues. Germline values: CDR1 SQVTM, CDR2 ANQGSEA. Between the trimmed V and J ends, which lost 5 bases and 2 bases, there was a span of 10 bases. CDR3 loop: CSVIGGAYEQYF. The CDR3 nucleotides are TGCAGCGTTATTGGTGGAGCCTACGAGCAGTACTTC.

The gene calls are TRBV19 and TRBJ2-7; D is perhaps TRBD2 (5 bases). Germline loops: CDR1 LNHDA, CDR2 SQIVND (reference sequence). CDR3 length equals 16 residues. Trimming stripped 7 bases from V and 1 base from J, with 20 bases between. The DNA for the CDR3 is TGTGCCAGTACCCCGGGATCCACCTCTTTATCCTACGAGCAGTACTTC. Translation gives CASTPGSTSLSYEQYF.

The J gene is TRBJ2-4, the V gene TRBV15; perhaps D is TRBD1 or TRBD2 (6 bases each). The J call is in doubt because the DNA end fits TRBJ2-7 better. The germline V gene encodes CDR1 LNHNV and CDR2 YYDKDF (reference sequence). The CDR3 extends over 16 amino acids. CDR3 nucleotides: TGTGCCACCAGCGGCTGGGACACGATGGGAGGATACGAGCAGTACTTC. As protein: CATSGWDTMGGYEQYF.

The chain is built from TRBV5-1 and TRBJ2-4; tentatively, D is TRBD1 (5 bases). The CDR3 has 12 amino acids. CDR1 is SGHRS and CDR2 is YFSETQ in the germline V gene. Between the trimmed V and J ends, which lost 3 bases and 12 bases, there was a span of 13 bases. The CDR3 protein is CASSSREIGQYF. The CDR3 region has the DNA TGCGCCAGCAGCTCCAGGGAAATAGGTCAGTACTTC.

The J gene is TRBJ2-1, the V gene TRBV5-1; D might be TRBD2 (6 bases). This CDR3 comprises 14 residues. CDR1 and CDR2 from the germline V gene are SGHRS and YFSETQ. V was shortened by 5 bases and J by 8 bases, with 17 bases between the two germline ends. CDR3 nucleotide sequence: TGCGCCAGCAGAATCCTGGGACTCCCAGATGAGCAGTTCTTC. As protein: CASRILGLPDEQFF.

In this sample, this clonotype turned up a few times. This chain joins TRBV27 and TRBJ2-1; no clear D gene. The ends were cut back, 2 bases at V and 4 bases at J, with 6 bases in the middle. Germline V CDR1 and CDR2: MNHEY, SMNVEV (reference sequence). This CDR3 region has 13 residues. CDR3: CASSLPDYNEQFF. CDR3 nucleotides: TGTGCCAGCAGTTTACCTGATTACAATGAGCAGTTCTTC.

The chain combines TRBV3-1 with TRBJ2-1; no reliable D call. Trimming stripped 0 bases from V and 5 bases from J, with 14 bases between. The CDR3 totals 16 residues. The V gene's germline CDR1 is LGHDT and CDR2 YNNKEL (reference sequence). The CDR3 nucleotides are TGTGCCAGCAGCCAAGATGTGGCTAGGACCCACAATGAGCAGTTCTTC. Amino acids: CASSQDVARTHNEQFF.

A few counts support this clonotype. The rearrangement uses TRBV20-1 and TRBJ2-7, with D unclear. The CDR3 is 13 amino acids. Per germline, CDR1 DFQATT and CDR2 SNEGSKA (reference sequence). V was clipped by 3 bases and J by 3 bases, with 12 bases between them. CDR3 nucleotide sequence: TGCAGTGCTAGTATTGGTCAAAACTACGAGCAGTACTTC. Translating it yields CSASIGQNYEQYF.

The CDR3 here is CASSHDQFF. In nucleotides, the CDR3 is TGTGCCAGCAGTCACGACCAGTTCTTC. V usage is TRBV12-3 or TRBV12-4 and J usage is TRBJ2-1, with no clear D. V lost 5 bases and J 13 bases, leaving 6 bases between the germline ends. The CDR3 consists of 9 residues.

The chain carries TRBV7-6 and TRBJ2-1; D is possibly TRBD1 (6 bases). Between the trimmed V and J ends, which lost 1 base and 4 bases, there was a span of 17 bases. CDR1 is SGHVS and CDR2 is FNYEAQ in the germline V gene. There are 17 residues in the CDR3. CDR3 residues: CASSLGPYRGGYNEQFF. The CDR3 region has the DNA TGTGCCAGCAGCTTAGGACCCTATAGAGGGGGTTACAATGAGCAGTTCTTC.

The V and J genes are TRBV29-1 and TRBJ1-2; 9 bases are a match to TRBD1. Germline CDR1 and CDR2: SQVTM and ANQGSEA. V lost 7 bases, J lost 2 bases, and 5 bases stayed unmatched. The CDR3 loop spans 13 amino acids. CDR3 DNA: TGCAGCGCTCTGGGGACAGGGAACTATGGCTACACCTTC. It specifies CSALGTGNYGYTF.

The chain couples TRBV13 to TRBJ2-1; unclear D gene. This CDR3 is 12 amino acids long. Trimming took 5 bases from V and 9 from J, leaving 11 bases between them. Germline values: CDR1 PRHDT, CDR2 FYEKMQ (reference sequence). The DNA for the CDR3 is TGTGCCAGCAGCATCCGCAGGTCTGAGCAGTTCTTC. This encodes CASSIRRSEQFF.

The rearrangement links TRBV5-1 to TRBJ2-5; D is perhaps TRBD1 or TRBD2 (7 bases each). The germline CDR1 and CDR2 sequences are SGHRS and YFSETQ. Between the trimmed V and J ends, which lost 0 bases and 4 bases, there was a span of 13 bases. CDR3 length equals 15 residues. In DNA form, the CDR3 reads TGCGCCAGCAGCTTGGGAGACAGGGAGGGAGAGACCCAGTACTTC. Amino acids: CASSLGDREGETQYF.

The chain has TRBV29-1 and TRBJ2-1; D possibly corresponds to TRBD1 (6 bases). Trimming took off 7 bases at V and 0 bases at J, with 10 bases between the two ends. The CDR3 extends over 13 amino acids. From germline, CDR1 is SQVTM and CDR2 ANQGSEA. The CDR3 nucleotides are TGCAGCGCACGACAGGACTCCTACAATGAGCAGTTCTTC. Protein product: CSARQDSYNEQFF.

The chain couples TRBV7-2 to TRBJ1-1, with D uncertain. The length of the CDR3 is 15 residues. V shed 5 bases and J shed 1 base, with 14 bases lying between them. Per germline, CDR1 SGHTA and CDR2 FQGNSA. The CDR3 DNA follows: TGTGCCAGCAGCACCAAAGGTGCCCGGAACACTGAAGCTTTCTTT. It encodes CASSTKGARNTEAFF.